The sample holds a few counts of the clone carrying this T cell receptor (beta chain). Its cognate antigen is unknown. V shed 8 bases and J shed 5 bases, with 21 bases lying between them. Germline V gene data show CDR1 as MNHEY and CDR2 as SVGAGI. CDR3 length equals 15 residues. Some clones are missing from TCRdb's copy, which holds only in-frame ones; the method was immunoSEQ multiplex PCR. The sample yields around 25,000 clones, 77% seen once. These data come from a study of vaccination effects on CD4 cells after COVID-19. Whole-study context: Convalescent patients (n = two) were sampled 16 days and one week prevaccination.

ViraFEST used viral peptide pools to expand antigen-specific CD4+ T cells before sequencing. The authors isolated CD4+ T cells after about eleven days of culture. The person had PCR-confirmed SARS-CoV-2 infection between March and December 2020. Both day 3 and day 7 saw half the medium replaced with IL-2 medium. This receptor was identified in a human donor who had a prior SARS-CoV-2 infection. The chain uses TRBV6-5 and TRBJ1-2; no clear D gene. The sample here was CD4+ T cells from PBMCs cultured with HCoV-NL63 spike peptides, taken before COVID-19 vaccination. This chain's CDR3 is CASSPRAYGLYGYTF. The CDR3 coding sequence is TGTGCCAGCTCCCCTAGGGCTTATGGGCTGTATGGCTACACCTTC.